This T cell receptor beta chain is drawn from a study of CD8 T cells in Susac syndrome (dated by TCRdb to 2018 to 2020). Study-wide context: The study used repertoire sequencing to test whether antigen drove CD8+ T cell activation and differentiation in Susac syndrome. Clonality of the CD8+ T cell repertoire was compared between over 10 healthy donors, approximately 14 Susac syndrome patients and around 16 multiple sclerosis patients.

Per the germline V gene, SQVTM is the CDR1 and ANQGSEA is the CDR2. At the junction V is shortened by 6 bases and J by 0 bases, with 8 bases in between. The CDR3 spans 12 residues, from the cysteine through the phenylalanine. The sequence is cut down to CDR3 DNA, 36 bases in frame from base 1. RNA was extracted with the RNeasy kit and roughly 0.45 to 1 ug was reverse transcribed using random hexamers. The immunoSEQ multiplex PCR assay, which covers 54 Vbeta and 13 Jbeta segments, was used to amplify TCR beta CDR3 regions. PCR amplification bias was corrected using a synthetic template baseline for primer optimization and computational correction. Per the authors' processing: Reads were annotated to V, D and J genes per IMGT and analyzed with immunoSEQ Analyzer, keeping only productive sequences. Clonality was calculated as one minus the Shannon entropy normalized by log2 of the number of productive unique sequences. For each patient and control, public and private clones were evaluated within the 100 most prevalent clones. Clones were defined as Susac-specific when absent from the healthy and MS cohorts, from fewer than 1,300 published viral clones and from other ImmuneACCESS disease sequences. Using fastp trimming at Q25 and MiXCR clonotype assembly, TCRdb reanalyzed the public sequencing data and kept in-frame beta chains. Each entry is one CDR3 protein sequence, shown with its most common DNA and genes. In this record, the V and J calls reflect TCRdb's handling and not the investigators' own analysis. The sample includes approximately 75,000 distinct CDR3 sequences, with 95% observed a single time. 0.24% of the sample is in the top ten clones.

Peripheral blood CD8+ and CD4+ T cells from healthy donors, Susac syndrome patients and multiple sclerosis patients were profiled by high-throughput TCR beta sequencing. The healthy donors served as controls matched for age and sex. Bulk CD8+ and CD4+ T cells were purified magnetically by negative isolation, whereas CD8+ TEMRA cells were enriched by FACS. Blood was collected in EDTA tubes and processed within 24 hours, with PBMCs isolated through density gradient centrifugation. PBMCs intended for TCR sequencing were cryopreserved in liquid nitrogen and thawed later in a water bath at 37 degrees C. The sorted or isolated CD4+, CD8+ and CD8+ TEMRA cells reached a purity of at least 90%. Of note for this clonotype: Its antigen specificity is not known. Qualities for individual bases were not recorded, and no much larger clone is one base off.

The investigation overall reported the following: The number of individuals in the TCR sequencing and HLA analysis was recognized as being relatively small.

Sequencing input: CD8+ T cells from PBMCs. This sequence originates from a human donor in good health. The chain was built from TRBV29-1 and TRBJ1-1; the D gene is possibly TRBD1, with 5 bases matching. DNA sequence: TGCAGCGTCCGGGGCTTGAACACTGAAGCTTTCTTT. The resulting protein is CSVRGLNTEAFF.